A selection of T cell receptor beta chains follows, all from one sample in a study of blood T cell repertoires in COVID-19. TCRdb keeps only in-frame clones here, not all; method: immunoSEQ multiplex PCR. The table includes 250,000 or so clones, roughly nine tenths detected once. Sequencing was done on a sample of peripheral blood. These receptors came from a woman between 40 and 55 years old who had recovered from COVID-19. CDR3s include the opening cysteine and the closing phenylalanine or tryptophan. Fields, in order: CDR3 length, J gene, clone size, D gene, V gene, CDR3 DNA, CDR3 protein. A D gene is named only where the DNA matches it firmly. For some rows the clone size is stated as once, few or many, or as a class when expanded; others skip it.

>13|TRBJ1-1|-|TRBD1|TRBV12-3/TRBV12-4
TGTGCCAGCAGCCTGGGACAGGCCAAGGGGGCTTTCTTT
CASSLGQAKGAFF
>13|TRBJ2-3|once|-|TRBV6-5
TGTGCCAGCACTGCGGGTCCTAGAGATACGCAGTATTTT
CASTAGPRDTQYF
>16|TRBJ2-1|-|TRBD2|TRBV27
TGTGCCAGCAGTTTGTGGTCGGGAGGCCTCTCTCGTGAGCAGTTCTTC
CASSLWSGGLSREQFF
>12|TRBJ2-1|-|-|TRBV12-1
TGTGCCAGCAGCTTTCGGTGCAATGAGCAGTTCTTC
CASSFRCNEQFF
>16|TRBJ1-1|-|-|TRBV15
TGTGCCACCAGCAGAGACAGGGACATCCGTTACGGACAAGCTTTCTTT
CATSRDRDIRYGQAFF
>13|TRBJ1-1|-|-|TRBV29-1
TGCAGCGTTGAAGATGCGCGGAACACTGAAGCTTTCTTT
CSVEDARNTEAFF
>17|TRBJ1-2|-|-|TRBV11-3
TGTGCCAGCAGCCCCTCTGGGGGGGGAAGATTTAACTATGGCTACACCTTC
CASSPSGGGRFNYGYTF
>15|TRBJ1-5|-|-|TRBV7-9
TGTGCCAGCAGCTCGGGACACCTGGCGAATCAGCCCCAGCATTTT
CASSSGHLANQPQHF
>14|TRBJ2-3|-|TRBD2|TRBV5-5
TGTGCCAGCAGCGTGACTAGCGGCACAGATACGCAGTATTTT
CASSVTSGTDTQYF
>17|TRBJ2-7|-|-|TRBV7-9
TGTGCCAGCAGCGCCATTTTCACAGACGCTGGCTCCTACGAGCAGTACTTC
CASSAIFTDAGSYEQYF
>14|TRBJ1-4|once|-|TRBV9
TGTGCCAGCAGCGTAACGCCAGCTAATGAAAAACTGTTTTTT
CASSVTPANEKLFF
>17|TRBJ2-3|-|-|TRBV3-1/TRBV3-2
TGTGCCAGCAGCCAAGATAGCAGGGTAGCAGCCACAGATACGCAGTATTTT
CASSQDSRVAATDTQYF
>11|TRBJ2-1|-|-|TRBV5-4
TGTGCCAGCAGCTATAGTGGTGAGCAGTTCTTC
CASSYSGEQFF
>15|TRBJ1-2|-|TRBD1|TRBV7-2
TGTGCCAGCAGCCTCAACAGGGAAGGGGGCCCTGGCTACACCTTC
CASSLNREGGPGYTF
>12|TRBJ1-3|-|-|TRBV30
TGTGCCGGAGGGGATACTGGAAACACCATATATTTT
CAGGDTGNTIYF
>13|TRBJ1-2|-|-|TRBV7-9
TGTGCCAGCAGCTTAGGCGTGGACTATGGCTACACCTTC
CASSLGVDYGYTF
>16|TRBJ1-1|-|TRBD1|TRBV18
TGTGCCAGCTCACCGACATTACAGGGGAGGAACACTGAAGCTTTCTTT
CASSPTLQGRNTEAFF
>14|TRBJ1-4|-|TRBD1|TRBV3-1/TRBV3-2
TGTGCCAGCAGCCAAGGGGGGACAGGGGAAAAACTGTTTTTT
CASSQGGTGEKLFF
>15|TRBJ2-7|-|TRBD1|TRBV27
TGTGCCAGCAGTTTTCGGACAGGGATAGCCTACGAGCAGTACTTC
CASSFRTGIAYEQYF
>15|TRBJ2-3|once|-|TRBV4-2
TGTGCCAGCAGCCAACTCATTACAGGGACAGATACGCAGTATTTT
CASSQLITGTDTQYF
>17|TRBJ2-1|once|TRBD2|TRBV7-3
TGTGCCAGCAGCTTAAGGGGGACTAGCGGGGTTTACAATGAGCAGTTCTTC
CASSLRGTSGVYNEQFF
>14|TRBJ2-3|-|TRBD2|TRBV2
TGTGCCAGCAGTGTGGTTAGCGGGCCAGATACGCAGTATTTT
CASSVVSGPDTQYF
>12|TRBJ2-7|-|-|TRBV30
TGTGCCTGGAGTGGACAGAGCTACGAGCAGTACTTC
CAWSGQSYEQYF
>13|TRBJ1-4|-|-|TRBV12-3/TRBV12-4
TGTGCCAGCAGTTTTGACAGAGTCGAAAAACTGTTTTTT
CASSFDRVEKLFF
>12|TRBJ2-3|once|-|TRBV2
TGTGCCAGCAGAAAGGAGACAGATACGCAGTATTTT
CASRKETDTQYF
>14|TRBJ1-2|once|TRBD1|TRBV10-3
TGTGCCATCAGGGCGACAGGGGAAAACTATGGCTACACCTTC
CAIRATGENYGYTF
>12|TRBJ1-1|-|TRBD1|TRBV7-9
TGTGCCAGCAAAACCGGGACAGATGAAGCTTTCTTT
CASKTGTDEAFF
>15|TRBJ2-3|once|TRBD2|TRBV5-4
TGTGCCAGCAGCTCTCCGGGACTAGGGACAGATACGCAGTATTTT
CASSSPGLGTDTQYF
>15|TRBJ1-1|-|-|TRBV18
TGTGCCAGCTCACCACGCCGGGGGGACGGCACTGAAGCTTTCTTT
CASSPRRGDGTEAFF
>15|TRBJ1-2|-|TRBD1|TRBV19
TGTGCCAGTACCATCGGAAGGGGGCCAAGCTATGGCTACACCTTC
CASTIGRGPSYGYTF
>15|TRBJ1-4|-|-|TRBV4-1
TGCGCCAGCAGCCTACTGCCAGGGTTGGAAGAAAAACTGTTTTTT
CASSLLPGLEEKLFF
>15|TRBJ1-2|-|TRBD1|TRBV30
TGTGCCTGGACCAGAGACAGGGGACGATTATATGGCTACACCTTC
CAWTRDRGRLYGYTF
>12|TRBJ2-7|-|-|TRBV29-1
TGCAGCGCTACGGAGGTTGGCTACGAGCAGTACTTC
CSATEVGYEQYF
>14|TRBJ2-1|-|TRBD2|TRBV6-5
TGTGCCTCCTCTTGGGCGGGAGCCCACAATGAGCAGTTCTTC
CASSWAGAHNEQFF
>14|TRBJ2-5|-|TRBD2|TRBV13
TGTGCCAGCAGCCCCGGACTAGTAGGGGAGACCCAGTACTTC
CASSPGLVGETQYF
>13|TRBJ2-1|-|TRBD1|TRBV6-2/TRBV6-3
TGTGCCAGCAGTCACAGGGGTTCGTATGAGCAGTTCTTC
CASSHRGSYEQFF
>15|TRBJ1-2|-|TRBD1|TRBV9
TGTGCCAGCAGCGGTGGACAGGGATCCTCCTATGGCTACACCTTC
CASSGGQGSSYGYTF
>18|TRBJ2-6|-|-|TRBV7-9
TGTGCCAGCAGCTTAGGGAGGAGACCACTCTCTGGGGCCAACGTCCTGACTTTC
CASSLGRRPLSGANVLTF
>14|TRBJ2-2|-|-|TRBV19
TGTGCCAGTCAGACAGGCAAGAACACCGGGGAGCTGTTTTTT
CASQTGKNTGELFF
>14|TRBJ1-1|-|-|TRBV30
TGTGCCTGGATCCAATCGGGGTTTCAAGCTGAAGCTTTCTTT
CAWIQSGFQAEAFF
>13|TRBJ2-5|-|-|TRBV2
TGTGCCAGCAGTTTACTACCCGAAGAGACCCAGTACTTC
CASSLLPEETQYF
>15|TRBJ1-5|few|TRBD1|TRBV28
TGTGCCAGCAGATTGGACAGGGGGGCTAATCAGCCCCAGCATTTT
CASRLDRGANQPQHF
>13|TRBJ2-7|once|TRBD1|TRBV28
TGTGCCAGCAGTACTGGACAGGTAGTGGAGCAGTACTTC
CASSTGQVVEQYF
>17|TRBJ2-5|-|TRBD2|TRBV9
TGTGCCAGCAGCGTAGCCCCACTAGCGGCTCTCCAAGAGACCCAGTACTTC
CASSVAPLAALQETQYF
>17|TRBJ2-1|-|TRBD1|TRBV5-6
TGTGCCAGCAGCTTTTCCCTAAGCGGGACAGGGATCAATGAGCAGTTCTTC
CASSFSLSGTGINEQFF
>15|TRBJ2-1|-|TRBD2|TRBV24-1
TGTGCCACCAGTGATGCCGGGACTAGTACTTATGAGCAGTTCTTC
CATSDAGTSTYEQFF
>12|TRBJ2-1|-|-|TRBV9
TGTGCCAGCAGCGTAGTAAACAATGAGCAGTTCTTC
CASSVVNNEQFF
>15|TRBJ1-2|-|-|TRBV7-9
TGTGCCAGCAGCTTAGAGGTGGGCGCTAACTATGGCTACACCTTC
CASSLEVGANYGYTF
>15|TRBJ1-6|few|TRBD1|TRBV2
TGTGCCAGCAGAGACTTTCGGGACAGGGGATCACCCCTCCACTTT
CASRDFRDRGSPLHF
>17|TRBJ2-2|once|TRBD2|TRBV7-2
TGTGCCAGCAGCCCCACGGGAGGACCAGCGAACACCGGGGAGCTGTTTTTT
CASSPTGGPANTGELFF
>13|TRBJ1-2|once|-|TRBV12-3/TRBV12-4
TGTGCCAGCAGTTTAGATGGAGTTCGGGGCTACACCTTC
CASSLDGVRGYTF
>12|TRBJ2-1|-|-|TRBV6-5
TGTGCCCTTAGGGGGGGGTCGGCTGAGCAGTTCTTC
CALRGGSAEQFF
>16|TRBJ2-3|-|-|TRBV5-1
TGCGCCAGCAGCCCCTCAACGGGGGGCCCCACAGATACGCAGTATTTT
CASSPSTGGPTDTQYF
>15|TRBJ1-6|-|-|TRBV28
TGTGCCAGCACCGACCCGGGGTCCTATAATTCACCCCTCCACTTT
CASTDPGSYNSPLHF
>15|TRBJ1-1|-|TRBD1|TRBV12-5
TGTGCTAGTGGTTTGGTAATCGGGACAGGGACTGAAGCTTTCTTT
CASGLVIGTGTEAFF
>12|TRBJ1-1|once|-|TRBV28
TGTGCCAGCAGGTCGCCCCGGGTGGCAGCTTTCTTT
CASRSPRVAAFF